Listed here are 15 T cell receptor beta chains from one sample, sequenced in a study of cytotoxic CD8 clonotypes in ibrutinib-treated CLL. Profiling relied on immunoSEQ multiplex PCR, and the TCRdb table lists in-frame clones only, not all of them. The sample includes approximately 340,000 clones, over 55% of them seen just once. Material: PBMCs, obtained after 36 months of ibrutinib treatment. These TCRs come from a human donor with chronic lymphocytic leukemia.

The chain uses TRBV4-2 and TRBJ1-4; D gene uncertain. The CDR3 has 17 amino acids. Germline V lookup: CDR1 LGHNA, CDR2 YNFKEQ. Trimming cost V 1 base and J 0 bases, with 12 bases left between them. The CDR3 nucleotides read TGTGCCAGCAGCCAAGTTGGCAGTTACCCAACTAATGAAAAACTGTTTTTT. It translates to CASSQVGSYPTNEKLFF.

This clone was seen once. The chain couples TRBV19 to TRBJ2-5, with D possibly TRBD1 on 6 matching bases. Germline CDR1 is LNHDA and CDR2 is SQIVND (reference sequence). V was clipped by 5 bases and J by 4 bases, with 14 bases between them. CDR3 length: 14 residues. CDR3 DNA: TGTGCCAGTAGTCTATTGACAGGTTCAGAGACCCAGTACTTC. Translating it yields CASSLLTGSETQYF.

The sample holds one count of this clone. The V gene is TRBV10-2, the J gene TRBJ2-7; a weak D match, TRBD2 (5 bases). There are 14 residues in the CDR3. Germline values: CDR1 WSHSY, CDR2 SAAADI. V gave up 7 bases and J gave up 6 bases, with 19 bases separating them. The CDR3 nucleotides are TGCGCCAGCATCCGCCCGGGAATGAGGGTCGAGCAGTACTTC. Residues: CASIRPGMRVEQYF.

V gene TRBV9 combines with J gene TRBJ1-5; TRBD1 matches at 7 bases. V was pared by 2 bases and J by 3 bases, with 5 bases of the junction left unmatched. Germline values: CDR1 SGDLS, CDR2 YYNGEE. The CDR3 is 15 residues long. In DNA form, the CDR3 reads TGTGCCAGCAGCGTCGGGACAGACCCCAATCAGCCCCAGCATTTT. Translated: CASSVGTDPNQPQHF.

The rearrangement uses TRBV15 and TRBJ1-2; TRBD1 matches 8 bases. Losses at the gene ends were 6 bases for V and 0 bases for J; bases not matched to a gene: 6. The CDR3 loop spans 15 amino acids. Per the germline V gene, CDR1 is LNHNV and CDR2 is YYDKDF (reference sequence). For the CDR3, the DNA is TGTGCCACCAGGGACAGGGCTGTAGCTAACTATGGCTACACCTTC. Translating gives CATRDRAVANYGYTF.

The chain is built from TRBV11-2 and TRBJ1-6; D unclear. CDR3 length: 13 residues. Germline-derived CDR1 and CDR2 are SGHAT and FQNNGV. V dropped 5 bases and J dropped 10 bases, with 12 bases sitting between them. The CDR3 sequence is CASSPTRWSPLHF. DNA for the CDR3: TGTGCCAGCAGCCCCACTAGGTGGTCACCCCTCCACTTT. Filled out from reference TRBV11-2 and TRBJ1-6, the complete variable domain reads EAGVAQSPRYKIIEKRQSVAFWCNPISGHATLYWYQQILGQGPKLLIQFQNNGVVDDSQLPKDRFSAERLKGVDSTLKIQPAKLEDSAVYLCASSPTRWSPLHFGNGTRLTVT.

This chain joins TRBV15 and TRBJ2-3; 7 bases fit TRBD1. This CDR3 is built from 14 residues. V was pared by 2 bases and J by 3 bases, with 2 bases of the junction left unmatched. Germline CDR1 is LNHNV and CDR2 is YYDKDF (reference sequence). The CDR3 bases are TGTGCCACCAGCAGAACAGGGGAAACAGATACGCAGTATTTT. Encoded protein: CATSRTGETDTQYF.

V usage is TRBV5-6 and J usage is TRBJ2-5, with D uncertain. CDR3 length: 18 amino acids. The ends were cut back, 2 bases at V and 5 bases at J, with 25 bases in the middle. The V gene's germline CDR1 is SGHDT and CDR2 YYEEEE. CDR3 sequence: CASSFFALPTETTETQYF. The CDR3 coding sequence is TGTGCCAGCAGCTTTTTCGCCCTCCCGACTGAGACGACGGAGACCCAGTACTTC.

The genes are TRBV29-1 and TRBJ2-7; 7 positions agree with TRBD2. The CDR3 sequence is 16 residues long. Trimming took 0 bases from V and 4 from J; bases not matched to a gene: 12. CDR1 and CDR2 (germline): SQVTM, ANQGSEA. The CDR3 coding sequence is TGCAGCGTTGAAGAATGGGGGGGGTCCTCTCGGTACGAGCAGTACTTC. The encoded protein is CSVEEWGGSSRYEQYF.

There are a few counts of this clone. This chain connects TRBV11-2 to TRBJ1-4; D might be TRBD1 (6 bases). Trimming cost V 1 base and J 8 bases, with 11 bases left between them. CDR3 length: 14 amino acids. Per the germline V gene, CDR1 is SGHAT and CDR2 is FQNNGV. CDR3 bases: TGTGCCAGCAGCTTAGTAGGGACACGCGAAAAACTGTTTTTT. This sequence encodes CASSLVGTREKLFF.

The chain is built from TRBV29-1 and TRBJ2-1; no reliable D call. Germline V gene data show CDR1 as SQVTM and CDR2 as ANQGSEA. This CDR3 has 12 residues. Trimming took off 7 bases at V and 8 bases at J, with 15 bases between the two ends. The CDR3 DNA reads TGCAGCGCCGCCACATCCAAGGATGAGCAGTTCTTC. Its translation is CSAATSKDEQFF.

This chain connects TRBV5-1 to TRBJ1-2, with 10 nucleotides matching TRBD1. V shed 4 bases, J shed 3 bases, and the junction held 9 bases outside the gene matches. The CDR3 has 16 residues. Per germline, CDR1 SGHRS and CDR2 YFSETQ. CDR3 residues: CASSATGTGEHYGYTF. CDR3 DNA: TGCGCCAGCAGCGCTACCGGGACAGGGGAGCACTATGGCTACACCTTC.

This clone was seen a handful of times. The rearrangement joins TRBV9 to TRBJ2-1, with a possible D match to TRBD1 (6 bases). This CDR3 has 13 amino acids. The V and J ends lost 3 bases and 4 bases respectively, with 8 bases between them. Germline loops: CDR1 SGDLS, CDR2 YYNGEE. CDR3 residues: CASSDTGYNEQFF. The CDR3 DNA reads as TGTGCCAGCAGCGACACAGGGTACAATGAGCAGTTCTTC.

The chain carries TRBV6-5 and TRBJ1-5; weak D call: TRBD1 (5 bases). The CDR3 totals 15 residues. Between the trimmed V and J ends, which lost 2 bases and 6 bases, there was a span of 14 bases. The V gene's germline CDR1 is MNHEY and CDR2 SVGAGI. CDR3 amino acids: CASSYQGQTGQPQHF. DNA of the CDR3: TGTGCCAGCAGTTACCAGGGCCAAACAGGTCAGCCCCAGCATTTT.

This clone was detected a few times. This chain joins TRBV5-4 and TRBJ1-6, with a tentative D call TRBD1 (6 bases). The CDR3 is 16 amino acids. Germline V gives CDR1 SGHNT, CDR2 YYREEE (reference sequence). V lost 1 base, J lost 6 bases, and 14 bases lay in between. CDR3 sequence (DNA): TGTGCCAGCAGCTTGCCCAGGGCAGGGGTTAATTCACCCCTCCACTTT. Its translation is CASSLPRAGVNSPLHF.